These 27 T cell receptor beta chains originate from one sample sequenced in a study of cytomegalovirus exposure and HLA in healthy donors. Both 60 Vbeta primers and 13 Jbeta primers went into the PCR. Measured with immunoSEQ multiplex PCR; TCRdb has only the in-frame clones, and not every one. The top ten hold approximately 6.8% of the sample, which has 170,000 or so clones, about four fifths seen once. The sequencing sample was made of PBMCs. All receptors come from a man aged 25-45 years in good health and CMV-seropositive.

This clone was seen a few times. The V call is TRBV30, the J call TRBJ1-4; tentative D call: TRBD1 (5 bases). Germline values: CDR1 GTSNPN, CDR2 SVGIG (reference sequence). The CDR3 totals 15 residues. With 3 bases removed from V and 1 base from J, the gap between germline ends came to 12 bases. CDR3 DNA sequence: TGTGCCTGGAGGGCGGCGGGGGTAACTAATGAAAAACTGTTTTTT. As protein: CAWRAAGVTNEKLFF.

The chain carries TRBV6-6 and TRBJ2-1; 11 nucleotides agree with TRBD2. V lost 2 bases to trimming and J lost 7 bases; unmatched junction nucleotides: 4. This CDR3 is 15 amino acids long. Germline CDR1 and CDR2: MNHNY and SVGAGI (reference sequence). CDR3 DNA sequence: TGTGCCAGCAGTTACGTGGCTAGCGGGAGGAATGAGCAGTTCTTC. It yields the protein CASSYVASGRNEQFF.

The chain is built from TRBV4-3 and TRBJ1-6, with no clear D. V dropped 6 bases and J dropped 0 bases, with 15 bases sitting between them. In germline, CDR1 is LGHNA, CDR2 YSLEER. CDR3 size: 17 residues. Here the CDR3 DNA reads TGCGCCAGCAGAACCTCGGCGAGGAGCTCCTATAATTCACCCCTCCACTTT. Its protein product is CASRTSARSSYNSPLHF.

The rearrangement joins TRBV5-4 to TRBJ2-5; TRBD2 agrees at 10 bases. CDR1 and CDR2 from the germline V gene are SGHNT and YYREEE (reference sequence). V lost 3 bases, J lost 3 bases, and 8 bases stayed unmatched. This CDR3 contains 16 residues. The CDR3 DNA is TGTGCCAGCAGCTCCCCTCGGACTAGCGGAGAAGAGACCCAGTACTTC. This codes for CASSSPRTSGEETQYF.

This chain uses TRBV5-1 with TRBJ1-1; the match to TRBD1 covers 9 bases. Germline assignment: CDR1 SGHRS and CDR2 YFSETQ. The junction had 4 bases not matched to a gene; V was cut back by 3 bases and J by 4 bases. The CDR3 has 14 residues. The CDR3: CASSYTGGGTEAFF. In DNA form, the CDR3 reads TGCGCCAGCAGCTATACAGGGGGCGGCACTGAAGCTTTCTTT.

The V and J genes are TRBV6-6 and TRBJ2-3; perhaps TRBD2 as D (5 bases). Germline V gives CDR1 MNHNY, CDR2 SVGAGI (reference sequence). The V end was cut by 3 bases, the J end by 3 bases, with 10 bases between. The CDR3 consists of 14 residues. Written as DNA, the CDR3 is TGTGCCAGCAGTTATTTTCCGGGGACAGATACGCAGTATTTT. Translating gives CASSYFPGTDTQYF.

This rearrangement joins TRBV13 to TRBJ2-1, with TRBD1 matching 9 bases. Germline lookup yields CDR1 PRHDT and CDR2 FYEKMQ (reference sequence). V lost 6 bases to trimming and J lost 4 bases; unmatched junction nucleotides: 7. The CDR3 sequence is 15 residues long. CDR3 protein: CASRLQGAFYNEQFF. The CDR3 DNA is TGTGCCAGCAGATTACAGGGGGCTTTTTACAATGAGCAGTTCTTC.

This rearrangement joins TRBV5-1 to TRBJ1-1, with 9 nucleotides matching TRBD1. The germline V gene has CDR1 SGHRS and CDR2 YFSETQ. The length of the CDR3 is 15 residues. Trimming cost V 0 bases and J 4 bases; bases outside gene matches: 4. CDR3 bases: TGCGCCAGCAGCTTGGTACAGGGGGCGAGCACTGAAGCTTTCTTT. It translates to CASSLVQGASTEAFF.

This clone was observed a handful of times. V is TRBV2 and J is TRBJ2-1, with 8 bases matching TRBD2. Looked up from germline, CDR1 is SNHLY and CDR2 is FYNNEI. The trim removed 4 bases at V and 2 bases at J, leaving 4 bases unmatched. The CDR3 runs to 15 residues. CDR3: CASSATGGAYNEQFF. The CDR3 DNA reads TGTGCCAGCAGTGCGACCGGGGGGGCCTACAATGAGCAGTTCTTC.

The chain couples TRBV19 to TRBJ1-4; tentatively, D is TRBD1 (6 bases). Germline V gene lookup returns CDR1 LNHDA and CDR2 SQIVND (reference sequence). Trimming stripped 3 bases from V and 8 bases from J, with 16 bases between. CDR3 length: 15 residues. CDR3: CASSIGQPRGEKLFF. The CDR3 nucleotides read TGTGCCAGTAGTATCGGACAGCCCCGTGGGGAAAAACTGTTTTTT.

The chain uses TRBV23-1 and TRBJ1-1; 10 nucleotides line up with TRBD1. TRBV23-1 is assigned to the ORF class and has an uncertain function. This CDR3 comprises 16 residues. The V segment lost 0 bases and the J segment 3 bases; nucleotides outside the gene matches: 4. CDR3 bases: TGCGCCAGCAGTCAATCGACAGGGGGCGCGTACACTGAAGCTTTCTTT. Its protein product is CASSQSTGGAYTEAFF.

The rearrangement links TRBV15 to TRBJ2-5; 11 nucleotides match TRBD1. The tail of the sequence fits TRBJ2-7 better, so the J call may be wrong. Germline CDR1 LNHNV, CDR2 YYDKDF (reference sequence). The CDR3 is 15 residues long. CDR3 nucleotide sequence: TGTGCCACCAGCAGAGCCGGGACAGGGGGGCACGAGCAGTACTTC. Protein: CATSRAGTGGHEQYF.

This chain connects TRBV19 to TRBJ2-3, with D hard to call. CDR1 and CDR2 (germline): LNHDA, SQIVND (reference sequence). The V end was cut by 2 bases, the J end by 2 bases, with 17 bases between. This CDR3 is built from 17 residues. CDR3 residues: CASSINPPRWHTDTQYF. The CDR3 region has the DNA TGTGCCAGTAGTATAAACCCTCCCCGATGGCACACAGATACGCAGTATTTT.

This clone has just a few counts. The chain employs TRBV5-4 and TRBJ1-1; TRBD1 matches at 7 bases. Germline CDR1 reads SGHNT; CDR2 reads YYREEE (reference sequence). The CDR3 runs to 14 residues. Unmatched junction bases numbered 7, after V lost 7 bases and J lost 1 base. In nucleotides, the CDR3 is TGTGCCAGCGGTCGACAGGGAGAGAACACTGAAGCTTTCTTT. It specifies CASGRQGENTEAFF.

This clone was observed a handful of times. This chain connects TRBV7-2 to TRBJ2-7; 7 bases map to TRBD2. This CDR3 has 12 amino acids. Germline CDR1 is SGHTA and CDR2 is FQGNSA. J gave up 6 bases and V 5 bases, and 4 bases lay outside the gene matches. The CDR3 loop is CASSPTSLEQYF. The CDR3 nucleotides are TGTGCCAGCAGCCCGACTAGCCTCGAGCAGTACTTC. The full variable domain, completed using reference TRBV7-2 and TRBJ2-7, is GAGVSQSPSNKVTEKGKDVELRCDPISGHTALYWYRQSLGQGLEFLIYFQGNSAPDKSGLPSDRFSAERTGGSVSTLTIQRTQQEDSAVYLCASSPTSLEQYFGPGTRLTVT.

The chain uses TRBV6-5 and TRBJ2-4, with a weak D call TRBD2 (6 bases). In germline, CDR1 is MNHEY, CDR2 SVGAGI. Trimming took off 5 bases at V and 3 bases at J, with 8 bases between the two ends. This CDR3 comprises 13 residues. The CDR3 spells CASSGTYKNIQYF. The CDR3 region has the DNA TGTGCCAGCAGTGGGACTTACAAAAACATTCAGTACTTC.

The rearrangement links TRBV11-2 to TRBJ2-1; D might be TRBD1 (5 bases). V was trimmed by 1 base and J by 6 bases, leaving 13 bases between them. This CDR3 has 15 residues. Germline CDR1 is SGHAT and CDR2 is FQNNGV. This CDR3 is CASSLVGQGSNEQFF. DNA of the CDR3: TGTGCCAGCAGCTTAGTAGGGCAGGGTAGCAATGAGCAGTTCTTC. Looking up the rest from reference TRBV11-2 and TRBJ2-1 gives the full variable domain: EAGVAQSPRYKIIEKRQSVAFWCNPISGHATLYWYQQILGQGPKLLIQFQNNGVVDDSQLPKDRFSAERLKGVDSTLKIQPAKLEDSAVYLCASSLVGQGSNEQFFGPGTRLTVL.

This clone was counted once. The V and J genes are TRBV6-1 and TRBJ2-4, with 9 bases lining up with TRBD1. Germline V lookup: CDR1 MNHNS, CDR2 SASEGT. V gave up 6 bases and J gave up 6 bases; unmatched junction bases: 6. The CDR3 extends over 14 amino acids. CDR3 DNA sequence: TGTGCCAGCAGGGACAGGGGAATGGGAAACATTCAGTACTTC. Translated: CASRDRGMGNIQYF.

CDR3 in DNA: TGTGCCAGCAGCTTAGCATTAGCGGGGGGGGGAGAGACCCAGTACTTC. Translated: CASSLALAGGGETQYF. The chain carries TRBV11-2 and TRBJ2-5, with 11 bases aligning to TRBD2. CDR1 SGHAT and CDR2 FQNNGV come from the germline V gene. This CDR3 region has 16 residues. The J segment lost 4 bases and the V segment lost 1 base, leaving 5 bases of the junction unmatched.

The chain couples TRBV28 to TRBJ2-7, with 10 bases fitting TRBD1. Germline loops: CDR1 MDHEN, CDR2 SYDVKM. Trimming cost V 7 bases and J 5 bases; bases outside gene matches: 11. CDR3 length equals 15 residues. CDR3 amino acids: CASTLTGTGAHEQYF. The CDR3 DNA reads TGTGCCAGCACCCTAACCGGGACAGGGGCCCACGAGCAGTACTTC. The full variable domain, with the rest looked up from reference TRBV28 and TRBJ2-7, is DVKVTQSSRYLVKRTGEKVFLECVQDMDHENMFWYRQDPGLGLRLIYFSYDVKMKEKGDIPEGYSVSREKKERFSLILESASTNQTSMYLCASTLTGTGAHEQYFGPGTRLTVT.

CDR3 sequence reads: CASSSRDSYYNEQFF. The CDR3 DNA is TGTGCCAGCAGCTCCCGGGACTCTTACTACAATGAGCAGTTCTTC. The chain is built from TRBV7-8 and TRBJ2-1, with D tentatively TRBD2 (6 bases). Trimming stripped 4 bases from V and 3 bases from J, with 13 bases between. The CDR3 has 15 residues. Germline V CDR1 and CDR2: SGHVS, FQNEAQ.

The chain is built from TRBV20-1 and TRBJ2-5, with D perhaps matching TRBD1 (5 bases). Germline assignment: CDR1 DFQATT and CDR2 SNEGSKA (reference sequence). This CDR3 region has 10 residues. The ends were cut back, 4 bases at V and 5 bases at J, with 5 bases in the middle. The CDR3 spells CSATGETQYF. For the CDR3, the DNA is TGCAGTGCTACAGGGGAGACCCAGTACTTC.

V usage is TRBV21-1 and J usage is TRBJ1-2. TRBV21-1 is recorded as a pseudogene. The CDR3 is 18 residues long. This CDR3 is CASSVPSERYWANYGYTF. CDR3 DNA sequence: TGTGCCAGCAGCGTACCATCAGAGAGGTACTGGGCTAACTATGGCTACACCTTC.

The chain combines TRBV5-1 with TRBJ2-5; D is perhaps TRBD1 (6 bases). Trimming took 3 bases from V and 5 from J, leaving 11 bases between them. CDR1 SGHRS and CDR2 YFSETQ come from the germline V gene. This CDR3 has 13 amino acids. CDR3 coding DNA: TGCGCCAGCAGCTCAGGGGTTGGGGAGACCCAGTACTTC. It encodes CASSSGVGETQYF.

The chain has TRBV2 and TRBJ2-7, with 7 bases aligning to TRBD1. Germline V gene sequence: CDR1 SNHLY, CDR2 FYNNEI. The CDR3 spans 14 residues. J lost 2 bases, V lost 4 bases, and 5 bases had no gene match. CDR3 region: CASSAGQVPYEQYF. The CDR3 DNA reads TGTGCCAGCAGTGCCGGACAGGTACCCTACGAGCAGTACTTC.

The V and J genes are TRBV7-2 and TRBJ2-3, with TRBD1 identical over 8 bases. Trimming took 2 bases from V and 2 from J; bases not matched to a gene: 6. The CDR3 covers 16 residues. The germline V gene has CDR1 SGHTA and CDR2 FQGNSA. The chain's CDR3 is CASSLHQGAITDTQYF. CDR3 in DNA: TGTGCCAGCAGCTTACATCAGGGGGCGATCACAGATACGCAGTATTTT. Looking up the rest from reference TRBV7-2 and TRBJ2-3 gives the full variable domain: GAGVSQSPSNKVTEKGKDVELRCDPISGHTALYWYRQSLGQGLEFLIYFQGNSAPDKSGLPSDRFSAERTGGSVSTLTIQRTQQEDSAVYLCASSLHQGAITDTQYFGPGTRLTVL.

This clone was found a few times. J is TRBJ2-4 and V is TRBV5-6; D may be TRBD1 (6 bases). Germline V gene sequence: CDR1 SGHDT, CDR2 YYEEEE. V shed 0 bases and J shed 1 base, with 8 bases lying between them. This CDR3 spans 15 amino acids. The CDR3 sequence: CASSLVQGAKNIQYF. The CDR3 coding sequence is TGTGCCAGCAGCTTGGTTCAGGGGGCCAAAAACATTCAGTACTTC.